The subject of this entry is one T cell receptor (beta chain). Its antigen is unidentified. Germline loops: CDR1 MDHEN, CDR2 SYDVKM. There are 14 residues in the CDR3. J lost 5 bases, V lost 6 bases, and 7 bases had no gene match. These data originate in a study of shared clonotypes between healthy human individuals. Whole-study context: The donors, two women and three men, were aged 18 to 49.

Sorted subsets were amplified in replicate PCRs using 200 ng DNA, around 30,000 T cell genomes. The data were produced by immunoSEQ multiplex PCR, yet TCRdb's version contains in-frame clones alone and is incomplete. The table records around 610,000 clones, 90% to 97% of them present only once. Terminally differentiated effector memory CD45RA+ cells were excluded from the naive CD8 cells, which were CD45RO-negative and positively selected for CCR7. General observations from the study: Compared with memory subsets, naive subsets generally had larger estimated richness.

The sequence was collected from a woman in her twenties or thirties in good health. The sample comprised naive CD8+ T cells sorted from blood. The chain uses TRBV28 and TRBJ1-5, with TRBD1 identical over 7 bases. DNA for the CDR3: TGTGCCAGCAGCTATAGACAGGGCCATCAGCCCCAGCATTTT. Translated, it gives CASSYRQGHQPQHF.